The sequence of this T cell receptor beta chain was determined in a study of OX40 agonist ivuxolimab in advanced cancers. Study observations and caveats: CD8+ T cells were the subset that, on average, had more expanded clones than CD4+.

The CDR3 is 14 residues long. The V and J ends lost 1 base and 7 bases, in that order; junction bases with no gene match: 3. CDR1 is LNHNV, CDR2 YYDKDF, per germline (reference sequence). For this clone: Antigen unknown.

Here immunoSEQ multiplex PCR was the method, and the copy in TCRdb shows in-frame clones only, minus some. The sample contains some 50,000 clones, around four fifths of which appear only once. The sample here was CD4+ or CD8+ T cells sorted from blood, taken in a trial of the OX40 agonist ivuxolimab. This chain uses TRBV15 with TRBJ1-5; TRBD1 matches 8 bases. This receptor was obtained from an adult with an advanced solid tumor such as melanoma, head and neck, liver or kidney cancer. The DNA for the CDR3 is TGTGCCACCAGCAGAGGACAGGGGAGGCAGCCCCAGCATTTT. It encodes CATSRGQGRQPQHF.